The 14 T cell receptor beta chains listed next were all sequenced from one sample in a study of T cells after yellow fever vaccination. One entry per CDR3 protein results from TCRdb running MiXCR on the 5' RACE reads. The sample yields 60,000 or so distinct CDR3 sequences, approximately 7% seen once. The specimen comprised CD8+ T cells sorted from PBMCs, sampled on the day of the first yellow fever vaccination. Receptors originate from a man between 18 and 35 years old who received the YFV17D yellow fever vaccine.

The CDR3 spells CSVEDAPRGTPYQETQYF. CDR3 in DNA: TGCAGCGTTGAAGACGCGCCCCGGGGGACACCGTACCAAGAGACCCAGTACTTC. V and J are TRBV29-1 and TRBJ2-5; possibly TRBD1 or TRBD2 for D (6 bases each). The CDR3 consists of 18 residues. Looked up from germline, CDR1 is SQVTM and CDR2 is ANQGSEA. Trimming removed 0 bases from V and 0 bases from J, with 20 bases in between.

The V call is TRBV10-2, the J call TRBJ1-2; no clear D. With 6 bases removed from V and 4 bases from J, the gap between germline ends came to 15 bases. The CDR3 contains 14 residues. From germline, CDR1 is WSHSY and CDR2 SAAADI. The CDR3: CASRKGDGVYGYTF. CDR3 sequence (DNA): TGCGCCAGCAGAAAGGGAGATGGGGTCTATGGCTACACCTTC.

This clonotype was seen more than once but under ten times. The CDR3 protein is CASSQGLLTDTQYF. CDR3 DNA sequence: TGCGCCAGCAGCCAAGGGTTGCTTACAGATACGCAGTATTTT. The chain couples TRBV4-3 to TRBJ2-3; D not certain. Trimming cost V 1 base and J 3 bases, with 8 bases left between them. This CDR3 has 14 residues. Germline V gives CDR1 LGHNA, CDR2 YSLEER.

This chain links TRBV6-1 with TRBJ1-5; TRBD1 agrees at 7 bases. J was trimmed by 5 bases and V by 2 bases; bases with no gene match: 12. The germline V gene encodes CDR1 MNHNS and CDR2 SASEGT. CDR3 length: 17 amino acids. CDR3 amino acids: CASSEKKGAGIDQPQHF. For the CDR3, the DNA is TGTGCCAGCAGTGAAAAAAAGGGGGCCGGGATAGATCAGCCCCAGCATTTT.

Notes on this clonotype: Being one base from a much bigger clone, this may be a read error. The V and J genes are TRBV7-9 and TRBJ2-7; TRBD1 matches 9 bases. This CDR3 is built from 16 residues. From germline, CDR1 is SEHNR and CDR2 FQNEAQ (reference sequence). The CDR3 nucleotides read TGTGTCAGCAGCCCGACAGGGGGAAGTCAGTTGGACGAGCAGTACTTC. Translated: CVSSPTGGSQLDEQYF.

This clonotype was detected many times. The rearrangement uses TRBV6-1 and TRBJ2-7, with 9 bases that match TRBD1. The CDR3 has 15 residues. V was clipped by 6 bases and J by 2 bases; unmatched bases: 8. Germline V gene sequence: CDR1 MNHNS, CDR2 SASEGT. The CDR3 coding sequence is TGTGCCAGCAGAGTCCGGGACAGGGCGGCCTACGAGCAGTACTTC. Amino acids: CASRVRDRAAYEQYF.

This clonotype was counted at least ten times. The chain couples TRBV11-3 to TRBJ2-1; no firm D call. The CDR3 extends over 14 amino acids. The V end lost 5 bases, the J end lost 6 bases, and 14 bases lay between the germline ends. Per germline, CDR1 SGHNT and CDR2 YENEEA. CDR3 DNA sequence: TGTGCCAGCAGCCCCCCCGGTCTTTCCAATGAGCAGTTCTTC. It specifies CASSPPGLSNEQFF.

On this clonotype itself: The junction departs from the called germline gene at one end, perhaps through a read error. The chain joins TRBV5-5 to TRBJ2-1; no clear D gene. The CDR3 is made up of 13 amino acids. CDR1 and CDR2 (germline): SGHKS, YYEKEE (reference sequence). CDR3 sequence: CTSTHHRYNEQFF. The CDR3 DNA is TGTACCAGCACCCACCATAGGTACAATGAGCAGTTCTTC.

This clonotype showed up many times. This sequence joins TRBV24-1 and TRBJ2-2; D may correspond to TRBD1 or TRBD2 (5 bases each). Trimming left V 2 bases short and J 9 bases short, with 18 bases between. The CDR3 spans 16 residues. The V gene's germline CDR1 is KGHDR and CDR2 SFDVKD. The CDR3 sequence: CATSDWGPVGTRELFF. Here the CDR3 DNA reads TGTGCCACCAGTGATTGGGGCCCGGTCGGGACGCGGGAGCTGTTTTTT.

This clonotype was observed at least ten times. CDR3 amino acids: CASSLYGGGRVEQFF. The CDR3 region has the DNA TGTGCCAGCAGCTTATACGGCGGGGGGAGGGTTGAGCAGTTCTTC. The chain joins TRBV7-3 to TRBJ2-1; 8 bases are a match to TRBD2. This CDR3 has 15 residues. V trimming: 2 bases; J trimming: 9 bases; junction bases outside the gene matches: 9. Germline-derived CDR1 and CDR2 are SGHTA and FQGTGA. Together with reference TRBV7-3 and TRBJ2-1, the CDR3 gives the full variable domain: GAGVSQTPSNKVTEKGKYVELRCDPISGHTALYWYRQSLGQGPEFLIYFQGTGAADDSGLPNDRFFAVRPEGSVSTLKIQRTERGDSAVYLCASSLYGGGRVEQFFGPGTRLTVL.

V usage is TRBV6-5 and J usage is TRBJ2-3, with TRBD2 identical over 7 bases. Germline V gene lookup returns CDR1 MNHEY and CDR2 SVGAGI. The CDR3 runs 16 residues. V dropped 4 bases and J dropped 3; count of bases not matched to a gene: 10. CDR3 region: CASSSWGGRGTDTQYF. The DNA of the CDR3 is TGTGCCAGCAGTTCCTGGGGAGGGCGGGGGACAGATACGCAGTATTTT.

V and J are TRBV20-1 and TRBJ2-3; 12 bases match TRBD1. Germline CDR1 DFQATT, CDR2 SNEGSKA (reference sequence). V was clipped by 4 bases and J by 6 bases; unmatched bases: 11. The CDR3 length is 16 residues. The CDR3 bases are TGCAGTGCTACCGACGGGACAGGGGGCGGAATGGATACGCAGTATTTT. It yields the protein CSATDGTGGGMDTQYF.

This clonotype was counted ten times or more. The chain is built from TRBV7-2 and TRBJ2-3; unclear D gene. CDR1 is SGHTA and CDR2 is FQGNSA in the germline V gene. The germline V and J ends were trimmed by 4 bases and 1 base, with 6 bases remaining between them. There are 13 residues in the CDR3. CDR3: CASSSFGTDTQYF. DNA of the CDR3: TGTGCCAGCAGCTCGTTCGGCACAGATACGCAGTATTTT.

This clonotype showed up many times. The rearrangement uses TRBV4-2 and TRBJ1-2; TRBD1 matches at 7 bases. The CDR3 has 14 amino acids. V shed 1 base and J 5 bases; nucleotides not matched to a gene: 4. Germline V gene data show CDR1 as LGHNA and CDR2 as YNFKEQ. CDR3 loop: CASSQGQQGYGYTF. CDR3 bases: TGTGCCAGCAGCCAAGGCCAACAGGGGTATGGCTACACCTTC.